The 6 T cell receptor beta chains presented below share a single source sample, sequenced in a study of blood T cell repertoires in COVID-19. Clones were read by immunoSEQ multiplex PCR, and TCRdb kept only the in-frame ones, dropping some. This sample carries about 390,000 clones, roughly 89% of them seen once, and the ten largest clones take about 9.4%. Specimen: PBMCs or T cells enriched from blood (not recorded which). These receptors were obtained from a woman between 45 and 60 years old who had recovered from COVID-19.

The V gene is TRBV3-1 (or the pseudogene TRBV3-2), the J gene TRBJ2-3; D is unresolved. Germline values: CDR1 LGHDT, CDR2 YNNKEL (reference sequence). The ends were cut back, 2 bases at V and 10 bases at J, with 10 bases in the middle. The CDR3 is 12 amino acids. CDR3 amino acids: CASSQIQEAQYF. The CDR3 bases are TGTGCCAGCAGCCAAATACAAGAGGCGCAGTATTTT.

This chain connects TRBV9 to TRBJ1-6, with 7 positions matching TRBD1. Per germline, CDR1 SGDLS and CDR2 YYNGEE. Losses at the gene ends were 0 bases for V and 5 bases for J; bases not matched to a gene: 2. The CDR3 is 15 amino acids. CDR3 nucleotide sequence: TGTGCCAGCAGCGTAGGAGGGGGCGATAATTCACCCCTCCACTTT. Translated, it gives CASSVGGGDNSPLHF. Full variable domain (remainder filled in from reference TRBV9 and TRBJ1-6): DSGVTQTPKHLITATGQRVTLRCSPRSGDLSVYWYQQSLDQGLQFLIQYYNGEERAKGNILERFSAQQFPDLHSELNLSSLELGDSALYFCASSVGGGDNSPLHFGNGTRLTVT.

The chain is built from TRBV30 and TRBJ1-2; 7 bases line up with TRBD1. The CDR3 extends over 16 amino acids. Per the germline V gene, CDR1 is GTSNPN and CDR2 is SVGIG (reference sequence). V trimming: 1 base; J trimming: 0 bases; junction bases outside the gene matches: 8. The CDR3 region has the DNA TGTGCCTGGAGTGGTTGGGGACAGCATTCTAACTATGGCTACACCTTC. It is translated as CAWSGWGQHSNYGYTF.

The chain joins TRBV25-1 to TRBJ2-1, with 9 nucleotides matching TRBD1. The CDR3 has 14 amino acids. V shed 6 bases, J shed 6 bases, and the junction held 6 bases outside the gene matches. CDR1 and CDR2 from the germline V gene are MGHDK and SYGVNS. CDR3 loop: CASSLQGAFNEQFF. The CDR3 DNA reads as TGTGCCAGCAGCTTACAGGGGGCTTTCAATGAGCAGTTCTTC.

This chain connects TRBV5-1 to TRBJ2-3, with TRBD2 identical over 7 bases. CDR3 length: 15 amino acids. CDR1 SGHRS and CDR2 YFSETQ come from the germline V gene. V was pared by 0 bases and J by 6 bases, with 7 bases of the junction left unmatched. CDR3 nucleotide sequence: TGCGCCAGCAGCTTGGGGAGCGGGGCCCGGGATACGCAGTATTTT. Translation: CASSLGSGARDTQYF. The full variable domain, with the rest looked up from reference TRBV5-1 and TRBJ2-3, is KAGVTQTPRYLIKTRGQQVTLSCSPISGHRSVSWYQQTPGQGLQFLFEYFSETQRNKGNFPGRFSGRQFSNSRSEMNVSTLELGDSALYLCASSLGSGARDTQYFGPGTRLTVL.

This clone was seen once. V usage is TRBV14 and J usage is TRBJ1-2; D perhaps matches TRBD1 (5 bases). The CDR3 runs 13 residues. The germline V and J ends were trimmed by 4 bases and 4 bases, with 10 bases remaining between them. Germline values: CDR1 SGHDN, CDR2 FVKESK. The DNA of the CDR3 is TGTGCCAGCAGCCCAGGGATAAGCTATGGCTACACCTTC. This encodes CASSPGISYGYTF.